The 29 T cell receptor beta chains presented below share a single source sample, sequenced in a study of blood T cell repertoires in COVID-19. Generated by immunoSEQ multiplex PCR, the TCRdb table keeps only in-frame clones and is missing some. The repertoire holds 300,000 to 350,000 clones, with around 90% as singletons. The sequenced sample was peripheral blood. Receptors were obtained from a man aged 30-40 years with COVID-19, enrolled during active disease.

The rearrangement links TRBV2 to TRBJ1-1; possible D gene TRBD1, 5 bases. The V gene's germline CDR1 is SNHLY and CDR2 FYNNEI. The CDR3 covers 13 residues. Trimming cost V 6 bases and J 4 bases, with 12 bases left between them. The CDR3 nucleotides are TGTGCCAGCAGAGATACAGGACCCACTGAAGCTTTCTTT. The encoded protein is CASRDTGPTEAFF.

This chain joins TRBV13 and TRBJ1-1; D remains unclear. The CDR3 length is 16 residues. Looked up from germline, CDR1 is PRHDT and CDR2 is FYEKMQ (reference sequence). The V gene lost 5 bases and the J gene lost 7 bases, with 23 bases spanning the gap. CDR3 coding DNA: TGTGCCAGCAGCCCCCCATGGGAGGGCCCGACCCGTGAAGCTTTCTTT. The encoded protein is CASSPPWEGPTREAFF.

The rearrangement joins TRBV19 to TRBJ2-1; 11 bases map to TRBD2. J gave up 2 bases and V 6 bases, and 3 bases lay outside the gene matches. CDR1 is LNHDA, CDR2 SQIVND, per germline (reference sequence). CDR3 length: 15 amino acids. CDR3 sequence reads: CASSATSGTYNEQFF. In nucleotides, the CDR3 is TGTGCCAGTAGCGCGACTAGCGGGACCTACAATGAGCAGTTCTTC.

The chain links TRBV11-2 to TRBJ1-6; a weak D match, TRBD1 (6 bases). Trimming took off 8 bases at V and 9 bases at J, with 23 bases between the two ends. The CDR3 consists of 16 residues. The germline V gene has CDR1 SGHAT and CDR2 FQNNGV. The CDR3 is CASGPEGRGAASPLHF. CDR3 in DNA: TGTGCCAGCGGGCCCGAGGGGCGGGGGGCTGCTTCACCCCTCCACTTT.

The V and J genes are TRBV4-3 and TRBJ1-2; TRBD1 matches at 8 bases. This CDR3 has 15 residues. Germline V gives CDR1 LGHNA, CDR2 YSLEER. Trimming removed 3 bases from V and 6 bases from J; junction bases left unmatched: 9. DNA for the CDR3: TGCGCCAGCAGCCAGGGTACGACAGGGGTTGATGGCTACACCTTC. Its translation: CASSQGTTGVDGYTF.

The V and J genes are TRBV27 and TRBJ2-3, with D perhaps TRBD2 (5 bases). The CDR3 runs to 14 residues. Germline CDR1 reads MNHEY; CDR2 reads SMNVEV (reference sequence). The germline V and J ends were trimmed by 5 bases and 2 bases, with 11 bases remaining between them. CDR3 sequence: CASSKDWFTDTQYF. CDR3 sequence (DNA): TGTGCCAGCAGTAAGGACTGGTTCACAGATACGCAGTATTTT.

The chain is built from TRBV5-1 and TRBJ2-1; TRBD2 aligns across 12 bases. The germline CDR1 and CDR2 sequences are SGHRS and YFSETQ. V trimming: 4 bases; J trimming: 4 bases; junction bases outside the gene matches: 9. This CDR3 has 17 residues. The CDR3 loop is CASSPNLLAGGYNEQFF. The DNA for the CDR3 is TGCGCCAGCAGCCCAAACCTGCTAGCGGGAGGGTACAATGAGCAGTTCTTC.

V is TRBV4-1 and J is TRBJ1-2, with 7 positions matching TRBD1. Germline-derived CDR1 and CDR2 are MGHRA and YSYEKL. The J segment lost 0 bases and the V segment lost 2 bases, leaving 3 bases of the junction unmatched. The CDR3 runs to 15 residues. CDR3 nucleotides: TGCGCCAGCAGCCAACCTGGGACAGCTAACTATGGCTACACCTTC. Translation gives CASSQPGTANYGYTF.

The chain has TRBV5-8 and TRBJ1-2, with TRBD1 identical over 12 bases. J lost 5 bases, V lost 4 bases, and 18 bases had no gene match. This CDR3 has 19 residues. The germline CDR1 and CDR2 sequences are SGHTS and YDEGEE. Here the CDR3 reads CASSTLPGTGGEYRYGYTF. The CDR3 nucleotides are TGTGCCAGCAGCACTCTACCCGGGACAGGGGGCGAATATCGGTATGGCTACACCTTC.

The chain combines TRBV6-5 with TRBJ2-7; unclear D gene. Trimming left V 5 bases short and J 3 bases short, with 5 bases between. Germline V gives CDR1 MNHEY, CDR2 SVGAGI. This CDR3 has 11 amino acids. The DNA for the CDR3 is TGTGCCAGCAGTACCAGCTACGAGCAGTACTTC. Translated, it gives CASSTSYEQYF.

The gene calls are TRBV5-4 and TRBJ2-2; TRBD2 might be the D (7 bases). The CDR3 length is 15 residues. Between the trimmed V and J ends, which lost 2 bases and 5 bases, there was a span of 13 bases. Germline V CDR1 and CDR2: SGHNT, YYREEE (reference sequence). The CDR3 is CASSFGGAETGELFF. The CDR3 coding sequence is TGTGCCAGCAGCTTTGGGGGGGCCGAAACCGGGGAGCTGTTTTTT.

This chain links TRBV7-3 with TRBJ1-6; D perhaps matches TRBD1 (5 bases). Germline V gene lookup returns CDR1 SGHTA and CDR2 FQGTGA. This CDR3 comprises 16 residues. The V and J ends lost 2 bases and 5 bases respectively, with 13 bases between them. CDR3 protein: CASSLRYTGNNSPLHF. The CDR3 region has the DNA TGTGCCAGCAGCTTACGGTATACAGGTAATAATTCACCCCTCCACTTT. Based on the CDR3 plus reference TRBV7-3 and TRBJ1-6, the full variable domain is GAGVSQTPSNKVTEKGKYVELRCDPISGHTALYWYRQSLGQGPEFLIYFQGTGAADDSGLPNDRFFAVRPEGSVSTLKIQRTERGDSAVYLCASSLRYTGNNSPLHFGNGTRLTVT.

CDR3: CASSVGGDSISYEQYF. In DNA, the CDR3 is TGTGCCAGCAGCGTAGGAGGGGACAGTATCTCCTACGAGCAGTACTTC. J is TRBJ2-7 and V is TRBV9; 7 bases align to TRBD1. Germline loops: CDR1 SGDLS, CDR2 YYNGEE. The CDR3 sequence is 16 residues long. Trimming cost V 0 bases and J 0 bases; bases outside gene matches: 6.

CDR3 in DNA: TGTGCCAGCAGCTTAGCCTTAGCGGAACCCACAGATACGCAGTATTTT. As protein: CASSLALAEPTDTQYF. J is TRBJ2-3 and V is TRBV7-9; TRBD2 is a possible D gene (6 bases). Per the germline V gene, CDR1 is SEHNR and CDR2 is FQNEAQ (reference sequence). The CDR3 totals 16 residues. Trimming cost V 0 bases and J 2 bases, with 12 bases left between them.

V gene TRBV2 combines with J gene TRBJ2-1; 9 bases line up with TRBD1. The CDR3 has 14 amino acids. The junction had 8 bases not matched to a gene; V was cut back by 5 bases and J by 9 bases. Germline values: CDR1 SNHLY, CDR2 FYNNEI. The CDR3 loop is CASSSGQGRGEQFF. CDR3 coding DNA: TGTGCCAGCAGTTCGGGACAGGGACGGGGTGAGCAGTTCTTC.

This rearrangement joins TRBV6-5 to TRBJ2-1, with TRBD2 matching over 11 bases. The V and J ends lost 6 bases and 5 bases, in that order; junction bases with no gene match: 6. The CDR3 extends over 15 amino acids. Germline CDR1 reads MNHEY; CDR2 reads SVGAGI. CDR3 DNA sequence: TGTGCCAGCAGCCACCTAGCGGGAGGCCACAATGAGCAGTTCTTC. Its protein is CASSHLAGGHNEQFF.

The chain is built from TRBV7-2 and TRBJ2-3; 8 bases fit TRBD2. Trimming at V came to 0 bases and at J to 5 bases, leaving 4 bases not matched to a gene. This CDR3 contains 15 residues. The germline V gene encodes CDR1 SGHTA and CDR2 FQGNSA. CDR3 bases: TGTGCCAGCAGCTTAGCCGCGGGGGGCGGAGATACGCAGTATTTT. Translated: CASSLAAGGGDTQYF.

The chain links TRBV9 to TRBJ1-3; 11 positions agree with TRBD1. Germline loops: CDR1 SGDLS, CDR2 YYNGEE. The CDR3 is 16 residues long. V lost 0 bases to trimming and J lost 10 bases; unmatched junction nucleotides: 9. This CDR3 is CASSVVGTGGISTIYF. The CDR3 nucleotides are TGTGCCAGCAGCGTAGTCGGGACAGGGGGAATCTCTACCATATATTTT.

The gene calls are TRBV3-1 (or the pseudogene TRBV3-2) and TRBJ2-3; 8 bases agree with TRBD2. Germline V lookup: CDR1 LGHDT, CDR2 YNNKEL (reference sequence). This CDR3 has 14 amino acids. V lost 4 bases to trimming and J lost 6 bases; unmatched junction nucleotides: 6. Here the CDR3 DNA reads TGTGCCAGCAGCCTACAGCGACTAGCGGATACGCAGTATTTT. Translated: CASSLQRLADTQYF.

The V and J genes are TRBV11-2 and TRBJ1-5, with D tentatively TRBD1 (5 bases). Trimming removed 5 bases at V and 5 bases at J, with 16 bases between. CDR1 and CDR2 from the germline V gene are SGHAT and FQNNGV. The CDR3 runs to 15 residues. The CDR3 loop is CASSLGGGIYQPQHF. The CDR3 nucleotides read TGTGCCAGCAGCCTCGGGGGGGGAATCTATCAGCCCCAGCATTTT.

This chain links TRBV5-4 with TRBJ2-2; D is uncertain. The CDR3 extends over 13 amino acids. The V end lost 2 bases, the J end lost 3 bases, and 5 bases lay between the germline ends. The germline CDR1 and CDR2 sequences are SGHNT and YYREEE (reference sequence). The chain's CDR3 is CASSLAHTGELFF. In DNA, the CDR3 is TGTGCCAGCAGCTTAGCCCACACCGGGGAGCTGTTTTTT.

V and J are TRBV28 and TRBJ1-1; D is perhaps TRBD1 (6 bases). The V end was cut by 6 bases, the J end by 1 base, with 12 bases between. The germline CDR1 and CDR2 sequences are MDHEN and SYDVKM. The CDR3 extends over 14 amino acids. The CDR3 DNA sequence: TGTGCCAGCAGCCCCGGACAGTGGAACACTGAAGCTTTCTTT. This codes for CASSPGQWNTEAFF.

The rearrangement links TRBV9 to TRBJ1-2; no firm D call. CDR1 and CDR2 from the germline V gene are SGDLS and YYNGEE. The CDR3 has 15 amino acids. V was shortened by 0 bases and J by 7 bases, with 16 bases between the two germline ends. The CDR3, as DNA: TGTGCCAGCAGCGTAGATGGGCAGACGCTCGGTGGCTACACCTTC. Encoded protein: CASSVDGQTLGGYTF.

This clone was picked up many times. In DNA, the CDR3 is TGTGCCAGCAGTAAGAAAACTAGCGGGAACACAGATACGCAGTATTTT. Amino acids: CASSKKTSGNTDTQYF. The chain recombines TRBV4-2 with TRBJ2-3; 10 nucleotides align to TRBD2. The CDR3 runs 16 residues. J lost 2 bases, V lost 6 bases, and 8 bases had no gene match. The germline CDR1 and CDR2 sequences are LGHNA and YNFKEQ.

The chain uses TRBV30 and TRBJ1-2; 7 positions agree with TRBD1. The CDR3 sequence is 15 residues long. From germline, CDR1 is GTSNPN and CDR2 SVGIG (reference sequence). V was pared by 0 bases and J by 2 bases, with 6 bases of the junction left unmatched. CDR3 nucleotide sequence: TGTGCCTGGAGTGTAATGCCACAGGGGAACTATGGCTACACCTTC. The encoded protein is CAWSVMPQGNYGYTF.

CDR3 sequence reads: CASSLGEGEQYF. The CDR3 region has the DNA TGTGCCAGCAGTTTAGGGGAGGGCGAGCAGTACTTC. The chain has TRBV12-3 or TRBV12-4 and TRBJ2-7; the match to TRBD2 covers 7 bases. The V gene end was trimmed by 1 base and the J gene end by 6 bases; junction bases not matched to a gene: 0. The CDR3 extends over 12 amino acids.

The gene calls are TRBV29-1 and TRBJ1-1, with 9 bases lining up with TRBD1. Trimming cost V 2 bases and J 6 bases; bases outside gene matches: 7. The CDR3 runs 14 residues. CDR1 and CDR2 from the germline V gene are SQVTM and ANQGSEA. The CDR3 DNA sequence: TGCAGCGTTGAATCCAGGACAGGGGTGGCTGAAGCTTTCTTT. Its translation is CSVESRTGVAEAFF. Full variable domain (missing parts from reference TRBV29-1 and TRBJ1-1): SAVISQKPSRDICQRGTSLTIQCQVDSQVTMMFWYRQQPGQSLTLIATANQGSEATYESGFVIDKFPISRPNLTFSTLTVSNMSPEDSSIYLCSVESRTGVAEAFFGQGTRLTVV.

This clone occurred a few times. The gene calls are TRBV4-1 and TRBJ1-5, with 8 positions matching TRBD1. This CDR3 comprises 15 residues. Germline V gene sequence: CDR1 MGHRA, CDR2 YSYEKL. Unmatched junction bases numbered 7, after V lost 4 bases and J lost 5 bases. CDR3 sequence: CASSPWTGLDQPQHF. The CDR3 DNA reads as TGCGCCAGCAGCCCCTGGACAGGGTTGGATCAGCCCCAGCATTTT.

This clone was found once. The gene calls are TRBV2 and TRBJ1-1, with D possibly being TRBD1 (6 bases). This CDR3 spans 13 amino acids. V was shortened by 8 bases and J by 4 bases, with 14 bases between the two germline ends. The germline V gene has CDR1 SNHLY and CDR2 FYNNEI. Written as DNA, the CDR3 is TGTGCCAGCGAGACAGGTTTGGGCACTGAAGCTTTCTTT. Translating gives CASETGLGTEAFF.